This T cell receptor beta chain originates from a study of shared clonotypes between healthy human individuals. Study information: CD4 naive and memory got three plates each, CD8 naive two, CD8 memory one.

The study's findings and limits: Lower generation probabilities were found for non-shared clonotypes than for those shared by all four donors.

With respect to this clone: Its specificity is not known.

Germline V gene sequence: CDR1 SGHNT, CDR2 YENEEA. The CDR3 has 19 amino acids. V was clipped by 4 bases and J by 1 base, with 25 bases between them. Genomic DNA from each subset was divided evenly over several immunoSEQ plates. The table came from immunoSEQ multiplex PCR; TCRdb's copy has only in-frame clones and leaves some out. Of nearly 1 million clones in the sample, around 80% were seen once. The authors divided CD4+ cells into CD45RA+ naive and CD45RA-negative memory subsets. The rearrangement links TRBV11-3 to TRBJ1-1; D gene unclear. The sequence derives from a man aged 18 to 35 in good health. Sequences were obtained from memory CD4+ T cells sorted from blood. Indicated subset: CD45RA-negative fraction. This CDR3 is CASSSPPEMLVRTNTEAFF. The CDR3 nucleotides read TGTGCCAGCAGCTCGCCCCCTGAGATGTTAGTCAGGACGAACACTGAAGCTTTCTTT.